This entry is about one T cell receptor (beta chain). Participants spanned ages about 18 to 100 years and resided in around 25 US areas. The data were taken from a study of blood T cell repertoires in COVID-19. TCRdb's copy holds only in-frame clones and misses some; the assay was immunoSEQ multiplex PCR. The data show approximately 300,000 clones, roughly 86% seen once. Germline CDR1 LGHNA, CDR2 YNFKEQ. Trimming shortened V by 1 base and J by 10 bases, and 23 bases separated the two germline ends. This CDR3 contains 17 residues. The sequence was collected from a woman aged 25 to 45 who had recovered from COVID-19. The rearrangement joins TRBV4-2 to TRBJ1-5, with D tentatively TRBD1 (6 bases). Sequenced sample: PBMCs or T cells enriched from blood (not recorded which). Written as DNA, the CDR3 is TGTGCCAGCAGCCAAGGGGGCGGGGGGGCCCCATGGGATCCCCAGCATTTT. Its protein is CASSQGGGGAPWDPQHF.